This entry lists 2 T cell receptor beta chains sequenced from one sample in a study of cytomegalovirus exposure and HLA in healthy donors. PCR was performed using 60 Vbeta and 13 Jbeta primers. The assay was immunoSEQ multiplex PCR, and TCRdb's table has in-frame clones only and misses some. The data show roughly 140,000 clones, approximately 80% seen once. Sequences were obtained from PBMCs. These receptor sequences come from a woman aged 45-65 years in good health and CMV-seronegative.

The genes are TRBV9 and TRBJ1-1; D is uncertain. Trimming took 3 bases from V and 1 from J, leaving 13 bases between them. CDR1 and CDR2 (germline): SGDLS, YYNGEE. This CDR3 is built from 15 residues. This CDR3 is CASSATSTANTEAFF. CDR3 DNA: TGTGCCAGCAGCGCCACAAGTACCGCGAACACTGAAGCTTTCTTT.

The chain recombines TRBV4-3 with TRBJ1-4; D may be TRBD1 (5 bases). The CDR3 spans 17 residues. Germline lookup yields CDR1 LGHNA and CDR2 YSLEER. The V end was cut by 2 bases, the J end by 8 bases, with 21 bases between. The CDR3 loop is CASSQRANRRGNEKLFF. DNA for the CDR3: TGCGCCAGCAGCCAACGGGCGAACCGAAGGGGCAACGAAAAACTGTTTTTT.